The 24 T cell receptor beta chains below come from one sample, sequenced in a study of vaccination effects on CD4 cells after COVID-19. Their recognized antigens are unknown. Viral peptide pool expansion of antigen-specific CD4+ T cells preceded sequencing in the ViraFEST assay. Once cultured for nine to ten days, the cells underwent separation to obtain CD4+ T cells. Everyone in the study got two shots of either the BNT162b2 or mRNA-1273 vaccine. Measured with immunoSEQ multiplex PCR; TCRdb has only the in-frame clones, and not every one. The sample shows just under 60,000 clones, around four fifths of them seen only once. The sequenced sample was CD4+ T cells from PBMCs cultured with HCoV-OC43 spike peptides, obtained after COVID-19 vaccination. Documented subset: HCoV-OC43 spike overlapping peptide pool stimulation. The receptors were sampled from a human donor who received a COVID-19 vaccine.

This clone has only a few counts. The identical CDR3 is also encoded by other nucleotide sequences in the sample. This CDR3 is CASSLGNGYGYTF. CDR3 sequence (DNA): TGTGCCAGCAGCTTAGGCAATGGGTATGGCTACACCTTC. V is TRBV7-9 and J is TRBJ1-2; D remains unclear. Looked up from germline, CDR1 is SEHNR and CDR2 is FQNEAQ (reference sequence). CDR3 size: 13 residues. Trimming cost V 1 base and J 5 bases, with 8 bases left between them.

The chain uses TRBV27 and TRBJ1-2; tentatively, D is TRBD1 (6 bases). CDR3 length: 15 amino acids. Deletions cut 5 bases from V and 4 bases from J, with 17 bases between. Per the germline V gene, CDR1 is MNHEY and CDR2 is SMNVEV (reference sequence). The CDR3 loop reads CASSRTPGGAYGYTF. Here the CDR3 DNA reads TGTGCCAGCAGTCGTACTCCGGGGGGCGCCTATGGCTACACCTTC.

This chain uses TRBV27 with TRBJ1-2, with TRBD1 identical over 7 bases. Trimming at V came to 7 bases and at J to 4 bases, leaving 12 bases not matched to a gene. The CDR3 has 15 residues. Germline CDR1 is MNHEY and CDR2 is SMNVEV (reference sequence). The CDR3: CASMGRGKKSYGYTF. DNA for the CDR3: TGTGCCAGCATGGGCAGGGGGAAAAAGAGCTATGGCTACACCTTC.

The chain links TRBV9 to TRBJ1-5, with D unresolved. V was clipped by 4 bases and J by 5 bases, with 16 bases between them. This CDR3 has 15 amino acids. From germline, CDR1 is SGDLS and CDR2 YYNGEE. The CDR3 coding sequence is TGTGCCAGCAGCCCCCGCGGTGGGTTCGATCAGCCCCAGCATTTT. It codes for CASSPRGGFDQPQHF.

The chain couples TRBV19 to TRBJ2-5; D might be TRBD2 (6 bases). Trimming took 6 bases from V and 2 from J, leaving 10 bases between them. In germline, CDR1 is LNHDA, CDR2 SQIVND (reference sequence). This CDR3 spans 13 amino acids. CDR3 sequence: CASSRLEQETQYF. The CDR3 DNA reads as TGTGCCAGTAGCCGACTAGAACAAGAGACCCAGTACTTC. The entire variable domain, with the rest obtained from reference TRBV19 and TRBJ2-5, is as follows: DGGITQSPKYLFRKEGQNVTLSCEQNLNHDAMYWYRQDPGQGLRLIYYSQIVNDFQKGDIAEGYSVSREKKESFPLTVTSAQKNPTAFYLCASSRLEQETQYFGPGTRLLVL.

The chain uses TRBV28 and TRBJ1-4, with a possible D match to TRBD1 (5 bases). Trimming took off 8 bases at V and 4 bases at J, with 20 bases between the two ends. This CDR3 has 16 residues. CDR1 and CDR2 from the germline V gene are MDHEN and SYDVKM. In DNA form, the CDR3 reads TGTGCCAGCGCTGACACCGGAGGGGCCCTTAATGAAAAACTGTTTTTT. Protein product: CASADTGGALNEKLFF.

This sequence joins TRBV2 and TRBJ1-1; D unclear. Trimming cost V 3 bases and J 5 bases, with 13 bases left between them. This CDR3 is built from 14 residues. The germline V gene has CDR1 SNHLY and CDR2 FYNNEI. For the CDR3, the DNA is TGTGCCAGCAGTGAGGAGGGAGGGCGAACTGAAGCTTTCTTT. Protein sequence: CASSEEGGRTEAFF.

The chain couples TRBV27 to TRBJ2-3, with D perhaps matching TRBD2 (5 bases). Trimming removed 5 bases at V and 2 bases at J, with 14 bases between. The CDR3 is 15 amino acids. Per the germline V gene, CDR1 is MNHEY and CDR2 is SMNVEV (reference sequence). Here the CDR3 reads CASSQRWENTDTQYF. The CDR3 bases are TGTGCCAGCAGTCAGCGGTGGGAGAACACAGATACGCAGTATTTT.

The chain is built from TRBV2 and TRBJ2-5; D tentatively reads TRBD1 or TRBD2 (5 bases each). Germline lookup yields CDR1 SNHLY and CDR2 FYNNEI. V lost 3 bases and J 3 bases, leaving 20 bases between the germline ends. This CDR3 contains 17 residues. CDR3 sequence: CASSDGVGVDVEETQYF. The CDR3 region has the DNA TGTGCCAGCAGTGATGGCGTGGGGGTTGACGTAGAAGAGACCCAGTACTTC.

The CDR3 sequence: CASSFGDREVSGANVLTF. CDR3 nucleotides: TGTGCCAGCAGCTTTGGGGACAGAGAAGTTTCTGGGGCCAACGTCCTGACTTTC. The rearrangement joins TRBV7-2 to TRBJ2-6; TRBD1 matches at 7 bases. The germline gives CDR1 SGHTA, CDR2 FQGNSA. The CDR3 totals 18 residues. V was clipped by 3 bases and J by 1 base; unmatched bases: 9.

The V and J genes are TRBV18 and TRBJ1-6, with 7 bases aligning to TRBD1. Germline V gives CDR1 KGHSH, CDR2 LQKENI. CDR3 size: 15 residues. The J segment lost 9 bases and the V segment lost 0 bases, leaving 5 bases of the junction unmatched. The CDR3: CASSPPGTVRSPLHF. For the CDR3, the DNA is TGTGCCAGCTCACCACCGGGGACAGTTCGTTCACCCCTCCACTTT.

The V gene is TRBV5-1, the J gene TRBJ2-3, with 11 bases aligning to TRBD2. Germline assignment: CDR1 SGHRS and CDR2 YFSETQ. This CDR3 has 16 amino acids. J was trimmed by 2 bases and V by 2 bases; bases with no gene match: 4. CDR3 sequence: CASSLRLAGLTDTQYF. In DNA form, the CDR3 reads TGCGCCAGCAGCTTAAGACTAGCGGGGCTCACAGATACGCAGTATTTT. The whole variable domain, remainder taken from reference TRBV5-1 and TRBJ2-3, is KAGVTQTPRYLIKTRGQQVTLSCSPISGHRSVSWYQQTPGQGLQFLFEYFSETQRNKGNFPGRFSGRQFSNSRSEMNVSTLELGDSALYLCASSLRLAGLTDTQYFGPGTRLTVL.

V usage is TRBV5-8 and J usage is TRBJ2-2; weak D call: TRBD2 (5 bases). The CDR3 is made up of 13 amino acids. V was clipped by 1 base and J by 6 bases, with 7 bases between them. The germline gives CDR1 SGHTS, CDR2 YDEGEE. CDR3 region: CASSLRESGELFF. The CDR3, as DNA: TGTGCCAGCAGCTTGCGGGAATCCGGGGAGCTGTTTTTT.

This clone has a single count. The gene calls are TRBV27 and TRBJ1-2; D gene uncertain. The CDR3 has 15 amino acids. V was clipped by 5 bases and J by 3 bases, with 16 bases between them. Germline loops: CDR1 MNHEY, CDR2 SMNVEV (reference sequence). CDR3 nucleotides: TGTGCCAGCAGTGCCAGGATTCCTATTTACTATGGCTACACCTTC. Its protein is CASSARIPIYYGYTF.

This chain uses TRBV6-5 with TRBJ1-2, with D maybe TRBD1 (5 bases). This CDR3 has 15 residues. Germline values: CDR1 MNHEY, CDR2 SVGAGI. The V end lost 4 bases, the J end lost 2 bases, and 14 bases lay between the germline ends. DNA for the CDR3: TGTGCCAGCAGTTGGGATCCGAGGGGAAACTATGGCTACACCTTC. Amino acid sequence: CASSWDPRGNYGYTF.

The genes are TRBV10-2 and TRBJ2-7, with TRBD1 as a possible D gene (5 bases). The CDR3 runs 12 residues. Germline CDR1 is WSHSY and CDR2 is SAAADI. Trimming removed 6 bases at V and 2 bases at J, with 8 bases between. CDR3 protein: CASRGLAYEQYV. CDR3 bases: TGCGCCAGCAGGGGGCTAGCCTACGAGCAGTACGTC.

The chain combines TRBV7-8 with TRBJ2-5; D unresolved. Looked up from germline, CDR1 is SGHVS and CDR2 is FQNEAQ. V was shortened by 5 bases and J by 1 base, with 2 bases between the two germline ends. CDR3 length: 11 amino acids. CDR3 sequence: CASSPQETQYF. Here the CDR3 DNA reads TGTGCCAGCAGCCCCCAAGAGACCCAGTACTTC.

The chain joins TRBV7-9 to TRBJ1-2; possibly TRBD1 for D (5 bases). CDR3 length: 16 residues. CDR1 and CDR2 from the germline V gene are SEHNR and FQNEAQ (reference sequence). V dropped 4 bases and J dropped 4 bases, with 19 bases sitting between them. For the CDR3, the DNA is TGTGCCAGCAGCTCCCCCGGGGGGAAGGGTAGCTATGGCTACACCTTC. It translates to CASSSPGGKGSYGYTF.

The chain couples TRBV7-3 to TRBJ2-1; 8 nucleotides align to TRBD1. Germline loops: CDR1 SGHTA, CDR2 FQGTGA. The V segment lost 4 bases and the J segment 9 bases; nucleotides outside the gene matches: 14. This CDR3 contains 16 residues. The CDR3 protein is CASSSTWTGRKSEQFF. The CDR3 DNA reads TGTGCCAGCAGCTCGACCTGGACAGGGAGGAAAAGTGAGCAGTTCTTC.

V gene TRBV6-5 combines with J gene TRBJ2-3; no firm D call. CDR3 size: 15 residues. V was pared by 5 bases and J by 3 bases, with 15 bases between. CDR1 is MNHEY and CDR2 is SVGAGI in the germline V gene. The CDR3 DNA sequence: TGTGCCAGCAGTCAATCAATCAAGTCAACAGATACGCAGTATTTT. Protein sequence: CASSQSIKSTDTQYF.

This chain connects TRBV27 to TRBJ2-2; D unclear. Trimming took 6 bases from V and 0 from J, leaving 8 bases between them. The CDR3 has 14 residues. CDR1 and CDR2 (germline): MNHEY, SMNVEV (reference sequence). In nucleotides, the CDR3 is TGTGCCAGCAGAACGGCACCGAACACCGGGGAGCTGTTTTTT. It codes for CASRTAPNTGELFF.

By share, this clone counts as medium-sized. The chain employs TRBV13 and TRBJ2-2, with D perhaps TRBD1 (7 bases). This CDR3 has 18 amino acids. Deletions cut 5 bases from V and 5 bases from J, with 24 bases between. The germline CDR1 and CDR2 sequences are PRHDT and FYEKMQ (reference sequence). The CDR3 sequence is CASSPRTGGILWTGELFF. The CDR3 region has the DNA TGTGCCAGCAGCCCAAGGACAGGAGGGATTCTGTGGACCGGGGAGCTGTTTTTT.

V and J are TRBV6-2 or TRBV6-3 and TRBJ1-2; TRBD1 matches at 8 bases. Germline V gene data show CDR1 as MNHEY and CDR2 as SVGEGT. After removal of 6 bases from V and 2 bases from J, the junction contained 8 bases not matched to a gene. The CDR3 totals 15 residues. CDR3 in DNA: TGTGCCAGCAGCTGGGCAGGGGGCATGAACTATGGCTACACCTTC. Residues: CASSWAGGMNYGYTF.

The chain uses TRBV6-5 and TRBJ2-5; D is perhaps TRBD2 (6 bases). CDR1 MNHEY and CDR2 SVGAGI come from the germline V gene. CDR3 length: 14 amino acids. Trimming took 7 bases from V and 4 from J, leaving 16 bases between them. The CDR3 region has the DNA TGTGCCAGCACCGACCCGGGGGTAAGAGAGACCCAGTACTTC. This codes for CASTDPGVRETQYF.